One sample yielded the 25 T cell receptor beta chains listed below, sequenced in a study of CD8 T cells in ankylosing spondylitis. TCRdb used MiXCR to reprocess the 5' RACE reads, holding one entry per CDR3 protein. The data contain hundreds of thousands of distinct CDR3 sequences, about 19% of them singletons. The sample consisted of blood, either unsorted or a sorted T cell fraction (not recorded which). Receptors originate from a male donor with ankylosing spondylitis or in good health (not recorded which).

This clonotype was found a few times. The V gene is TRBV3-1, the J gene TRBJ2-1; a possible D gene is TRBD2 (6 bases). This CDR3 contains 15 residues. The germline V and J ends were trimmed by 2 bases and 4 bases, with 12 bases remaining between them. Germline V CDR1 and CDR2: LGHDT, YNNKEL (reference sequence). The CDR3 region has the DNA TGTGCCAGCAGCCAAAGAGGGAGGACGTACAATGAGCAGTTCTTC. Amino acid sequence: CASSQRGRTYNEQFF.

At least ten counts were recorded for this clonotype. The J gene is TRBJ2-1, the V gene TRBV18; the D is unclear. The CDR3 has 12 amino acids. Germline V CDR1 and CDR2: KGHSH, LQKENI. Trimming removed 5 bases from V and 11 bases from J, with 13 bases in between. CDR3 region: CASSSGELKQFF. CDR3 DNA: TGTGCCAGCTCATCAGGTGAATTAAAGCAGTTCTTC.

The chain joins TRBV3-1 to TRBJ2-5; the match to TRBD2 covers 7 bases. With 8 bases clipped from V and 5 bases from J, the junction kept 23 bases outside the gene matches. CDR3 size: 18 residues. The germline gives CDR1 LGHDT, CDR2 YNNKEL (reference sequence). DNA of the CDR3: TGTGCCAGCTCCCAGTCCCCCGGGACTACTACTTATCGGGAGACCCAGTACTTC. Residues: CASSQSPGTTTYRETQYF.

The chain has TRBV5-1 and TRBJ2-7, with D uncertain. V lost 1 base, J lost 0 bases, and 11 bases lay in between. The CDR3 totals 15 residues. Germline-derived CDR1 and CDR2 are SGHRS and YFSETQ. The CDR3 reads CASSLQVGCSYEQYV. CDR3 in DNA: TGCGCCAGCAGCTTGCAGGTGGGGTGCTCCTACGAGCAGTACGTC.

J is TRBJ2-5 and V is TRBV5-1, with 9 bases matching TRBD2. CDR3 size: 16 residues. The V and J ends lost 4 bases and 2 bases, in that order; junction bases with no gene match: 9. The germline gives CDR1 SGHRS, CDR2 YFSETQ. CDR3 loop: CASSAFGGGGQETQYF. The CDR3, as DNA: TGCGCCAGCAGCGCTTTCGGCGGGGGGGGACAAGAGACCCAGTACTTC.

This clonotype was seen more than once but under ten times. V and J are TRBV20-1 and TRBJ1-5; 7 bases are a match to TRBD1. Germline CDR1 reads DFQATT; CDR2 reads SNEGSKA (reference sequence). This CDR3 has 13 residues. V lost 6 bases to trimming and J lost 3 bases; unmatched junction nucleotides: 5. The CDR3 region has the DNA TGCAGTGCGAGGGACAGTAACAATCAGCCCCAGCATTTT. It is translated as CSARDSNNQPQHF.

This clonotype came up a few times. CDR3 nucleotide sequence: TGTGCCAGCAGGTCATCCCTGGGACCCACGGTCGATGAGCAGTTCTTC. Translation: CASRSSLGPTVDEQFF. V gene TRBV12-3 or TRBV12-4 combines with J gene TRBJ2-1; D may match TRBD1 or TRBD2 (5 bases each). The CDR3 runs 16 residues. The V gene lost 6 bases and the J gene lost 8 bases, with 23 bases spanning the gap.

V and J are TRBV10-3 and TRBJ2-3; TRBD2 is a possible D gene (6 bases). The CDR3 totals 15 residues. The V gene's germline CDR1 is ENHRY and CDR2 SYGVKD. V lost 4 bases, J lost 0 bases, and 11 bases lay in between. CDR3 region: CAISGVAVSTDTQYF. DNA of the CDR3: TGTGCCATCAGTGGGGTAGCGGTAAGCACAGATACGCAGTATTTT.

This clonotype has ten or more counts. V usage is TRBV7-6 and J usage is TRBJ2-1; TRBD1 matches 9 bases. The CDR3 covers 16 residues. Germline assignment: CDR1 SGHVS and CDR2 FNYEAQ. Trimming removed 5 bases from V and 6 bases from J; junction bases left unmatched: 11. Here the CDR3 reads CASSLHPRTGVNEQFF. DNA of the CDR3: TGTGCCAGCAGCCTACATCCACGGACAGGGGTCAATGAGCAGTTCTTC.

This clonotype was detected only a few times. This rearrangement joins TRBV10-3 to TRBJ1-1; 7 bases match TRBD1. CDR3 length: 13 residues. Losses at the gene ends were 2 bases for V and 3 bases for J; bases not matched to a gene: 0. Germline V gene data show CDR1 as ENHRY and CDR2 as SYGVKD. The CDR3 coding sequence is TGTGCCATCAGTGAGGACAGGGACACTGAAGCTTTCTTT. This encodes CAISEDRDTEAFF.

The chain uses TRBV10-2 and TRBJ2-1; 8 positions match TRBD2. The germline V gene has CDR1 WSHSY and CDR2 SAAADI. V trimming: 7 bases; J trimming: 9 bases; junction bases outside the gene matches: 5. The CDR3 has 12 amino acids. The chain's CDR3 is CASTGLAGEQFF. Here the CDR3 DNA reads TGCGCCAGCACCGGACTAGCTGGTGAGCAGTTCTTC.

The rearrangement links TRBV20-1 to TRBJ2-1; TRBD2 agrees at 9 bases. V was pared by 8 bases and J by 3 bases, with 11 bases of the junction left unmatched. CDR1 is DFQATT, CDR2 SNEGSKA, per germline (reference sequence). This CDR3 contains 15 residues. The CDR3 bases are TGCAGTCGAATAGCGGGAGCTTCCGTCTACAATGAGCAGTTCTTC. Its translation is CSRIAGASVYNEQFF.

This clonotype was observed a few times. This rearrangement joins TRBV20-1 to TRBJ2-7; the D is unclear. V was shortened by 3 bases and J by 3 bases, with 9 bases between the two germline ends. This CDR3 region has 12 residues. In germline, CDR1 is DFQATT, CDR2 SNEGSKA (reference sequence). The CDR3 spells CSARGPSYEQYV. The CDR3 DNA reads TGCAGTGCTAGGGGTCCTAGCTACGAGCAGTACGTC.

This clonotype was observed a handful of times. This chain links TRBV3-1 with TRBJ1-1; possible D gene TRBD1, 6 bases. Germline values: CDR1 LGHDT, CDR2 YNNKEL (reference sequence). The CDR3 has 16 residues. The ends were cut back, 0 bases at V and 1 base at J, with 12 bases in the middle. CDR3 coding DNA: TGTGCCAGCAGCCAAGAAGGGGCGGGGGCGAACACTGAAGCTTTCTTT. Amino acids: CASSQEGAGANTEAFF.

The chain carries TRBV25-1 and TRBJ1-6, with D hard to call. Trimming pared 6 bases from V and 5 bases from J, leaving 11 bases between. The germline V gene has CDR1 MGHDK and CDR2 SYGVNS. The CDR3 sequence is 14 residues long. Here the CDR3 reads CASRESVNNSPLHF. The CDR3 nucleotides read TGTGCCAGCAGGGAGTCCGTCAATAATTCACCCCTCCACTTT.

The chain recombines TRBV6-1 with TRBJ1-6; the D gene is possibly TRBD1 (6 bases). V lost 6 bases to trimming and J lost 1 base, with 16 bases between them. The length of the CDR3 is 17 residues. The germline gives CDR1 MNHNS, CDR2 SASEGT. Here the CDR3 reads CASRGAQGSSYNSPLHF. The CDR3 DNA follows: TGTGCCAGCAGGGGTGCACAGGGATCATCCTATAATTCACCCCTCCACTTT.

The genes are TRBV4-2 and TRBJ2-1; TRBD1 matches 10 bases. The CDR3 is 15 residues long. Germline CDR1 is LGHNA and CDR2 is YNFKEQ. With 4 bases clipped from V and 5 bases from J, the junction kept 5 bases outside the gene matches. CDR3 sequence reads: CASSPGTGVDNEQFF. CDR3 coding DNA: TGTGCCAGCAGCCCCGGGACAGGGGTCGACAATGAGCAGTTCTTC.

The chain is built from TRBV6-1 and TRBJ1-3; TRBD1 matches at 7 bases. Germline V gene sequence: CDR1 MNHNS, CDR2 SASEGT. The CDR3 is 15 residues long. V dropped 7 bases and J dropped 0; count of bases not matched to a gene: 6. This chain's CDR3 is CASIDREHSGNTIYF. The DNA for the CDR3 is TGTGCCAGCATCGACAGGGAGCACTCTGGAAACACCATATATTTT.

This clonotype was picked up a small number of times. This chain uses TRBV7-2 with TRBJ2-3, with D hard to call. V shed 1 base and J shed 2 bases, with 10 bases lying between them. Per germline, CDR1 SGHTA and CDR2 FQGNSA. The CDR3 length is 15 residues. CDR3 amino acids: CASSLGYKPTDTQYF. The CDR3, as DNA: TGTGCCAGCAGCTTAGGTTACAAACCCACAGATACGCAGTATTTT.

In its sample, this clonotype was seen a few times. Written as DNA, the CDR3 is TGCAGTGCTAGAGATCGCGAACAGGTCTTAGCCAAAAACATTCAGTACTTC. Translation: CSARDREQVLAKNIQYF. J is TRBJ2-4 and V is TRBV20-1, with D possibly TRBD1 on 5 matching bases. The CDR3 spans 17 residues. V lost 0 bases and J lost 0, with 15 bases in between. In germline, CDR1 is DFQATT, CDR2 SNEGSKA (reference sequence).

The chain uses TRBV5-1 and TRBJ2-1; D may be TRBD1 or TRBD2 (5 bases each). Deletions cut 5 bases from V and 9 bases from J, with 24 bases between. Germline lookup yields CDR1 SGHRS and CDR2 YFSETQ. This CDR3 has 16 residues. CDR3 nucleotide sequence: TGCGCCAGCAGACAAGAACCCCAGGGTTATGGGAGTGAGCAGTTCTTC. It translates to CASRQEPQGYGSEQFF.

The table lists this clonotype with a few counts. The J gene is TRBJ1-2, the V gene TRBV4-2; unclear D gene. Germline CDR1 and CDR2: LGHNA and YNFKEQ. This CDR3 has 15 residues. Between the trimmed V and J ends, which lost 0 bases and 3 bases, there was a span of 11 bases. The CDR3 DNA sequence: TGTGCCAGCAGCCAAGATCCGGAGGGATACTATGGCTACACCTTC. It is translated as CASSQDPEGYYGYTF.

The table lists this clonotype with a few counts. The genes are TRBV20-1 and TRBJ2-7; 9 nucleotides match TRBD2. CDR3 length equals 14 residues. V shed 4 bases, J shed 2 bases, and the junction held 6 bases outside the gene matches. Looked up from germline, CDR1 is DFQATT and CDR2 is SNEGSKA (reference sequence). The CDR3 DNA follows: TGCAGTGCTATGTTGGGCGGGGGGGCCTACGAGCAGTACGTC. Translating it yields CSAMLGGGAYEQYV.

The genes are TRBV3-1 and TRBJ2-3, with D maybe TRBD1 (6 bases). Trimming cost V 0 bases and J 4 bases, with 11 bases left between them. CDR3 length: 15 residues. The germline V gene has CDR1 LGHDT and CDR2 YNNKEL (reference sequence). This CDR3 reads CASSQDPRGPDTQYF. The CDR3 DNA is TGTGCCAGCAGCCAAGACCCCAGGGGCCCAGATACGCAGTATTTT.

As for this clonotype: One end of the junction is discordant with germline, which a read error may explain. The J gene is TRBJ2-1, the V gene TRBV7-7, with a tentative D call TRBD1 (5 bases). Looked up from germline, CDR1 is SSHAT and CDR2 is FNYEAQ (reference sequence). The CDR3 length is 14 residues. This CDR3 reads CASSFQGLNNEQFF. The CDR3 DNA sequence: TGTGCTAGCAGCTTTCAGGGTCTAAACAATGAGCAGTTCTTC.